The 2 T cell receptor beta chains below were found in one sample sequenced in a study of vaccination effects on CD4 cells after COVID-19. Subsequent to a culture period of about ten days, CD4+ T cells were isolated. Participants each got two BNT162b2 or mRNA-1273 vaccine doses. Produced via immunoSEQ multiplex PCR; TCRdb's table is partial and in-frame only. The sample has about 45,000 clones, 72% seen once. The antigens of these receptors remain unknown. Sequences were derived from CD4+ T cells from PBMCs cultured without peptide, sampled after COVID-19 vaccination. The receptors were gathered from a human donor who received a COVID-19 vaccine.

This chain uses TRBV2 with TRBJ2-4, with TRBD2 matching 7 bases. Germline V gives CDR1 SNHLY, CDR2 FYNNEI. After removal of 7 bases from V and 0 bases from J, the junction contained 6 bases not matched to a gene. There are 15 residues in the CDR3. DNA for the CDR3: TGTGCCAGCAATCTGGGGGGGGTAGCCAAAAACATTCAGTACTTC. This gives the protein CASNLGGVAKNIQYF.

The DNA of the CDR3 is TGCGCCAGCCACCGTGAGCCGGGACAGATGAACACTGAAGCTTTCTTT. It translates to CASHREPGQMNTEAFF. The gene calls are TRBV5-1 and TRBJ1-1; TRBD1 matches 7 bases. The germline CDR1 and CDR2 sequences are SGHRS and YFSETQ. V lost 7 bases to trimming and J lost 0 bases; unmatched junction nucleotides: 12. This CDR3 is built from 16 residues.